This is a list of T cell receptor beta chains from one sample in a study of beta chain features in type 1 diabetes. Repertoires were generated with immunoSEQ multiplex PCR, while TCRdb's copy carries only in-frame clones and drops some. The sample holds hundreds of thousands of clones; approximately 30% are singletons and the top ten take about 0.065%. The source material was naive CD4+ T cells from blood. The receptors were gathered from a man between 18 and 35 years old in good health. Each CDR3 is given with its conserved first and last residue. The D gene is left open where the match is weak. Clone size is not always given. Where it is, it says once, few, many or a class for expanded clones.

j_gene	abundance	v_gene	d_gene	len	CDR3nt	CDR3aa
TRBJ2-7	NA	TRBV7-9	NA	15	TGTGCCAGCAGCTTACGCCGTCTCGAACCCTACGAGCAGTACTTC	CASSLRRLEPYEQYF
TRBJ2-7	NA	TRBV7-9	NA	15	TGTGCCAGCAGTCGATTTCTAGGGGCCCCCGACGAGCAGTACTTC	CASSRFLGAPDEQYF
TRBJ2-4	NA	TRBV4-1	NA	15	TGCGCCAGCAGCCAAGATAAGGGCCGGAAAAACATTCAGTACTTC	CASSQDKGRKNIQYF
TRBJ2-7	NA	TRBV5-1	TRBD1	14	TGCGCCAGCAGCCCCACTACAGGGGCCTACGAGCAGTACTTC	CASSPTTGAYEQYF
TRBJ2-3	NA	TRBV7-2	TRBD1	16	TGTGCCAGCAGCTCCGACAGGGCTGGGAGCACAGATACGCAGTATTTT	CASSSDRAGSTDTQYF
TRBJ2-3	NA	TRBV30	TRBD2	15	TGTGCTCGCCGTAGAACTAGCGGGAATCCAGATACGCAGTATTTT	CARRRTSGNPDTQYF
TRBJ2-7	NA	TRBV7-8	TRBD1	14	TGTGCCAGCAGCCCCGACAGGGTGGTTTACGAGCAGTACTTC	CASSPDRVVYEQYF
TRBJ2-3	few	TRBV18	NA	13	TGTGCCAGCTCTGCGGGCGGCACAGATACGCAGTATTTT	CASSAGGTDTQYF
TRBJ2-5	NA	TRBV4-2	TRBD2	14	TGTGCCAGCAGCCAGTTAGCGGGACAAGAGACCCAGTACTTC	CASSQLAGQETQYF
TRBJ1-1	NA	TRBV29-1	NA	13	TGCAGCGTTGATACAGTGGGGAACACTGAAGCTTTCTTT	CSVDTVGNTEAFF
TRBJ2-5	NA	TRBV10-3	NA	13	TGTGCCATCAGTGAGGCGGAGGCCGGGGCCCAGTACTTC	CAISEAEAGAQYF
TRBJ2-1	few	TRBV11-2	NA	11	TGTGCCAGCAGCTTAGCCAATGAGCAGTTCTTC	CASSLANEQFF
TRBJ2-2	NA	TRBV5-4	NA	16	TGTGCCAGCAGTTTTGGTGGAGGGGCGAACACCGGGGAGCTGTTTTTT	CASSFGGGANTGELFF
TRBJ2-3	NA	TRBV19	TRBD2	15	TGTGCCAGTAGTATTCGGACTAGCGGGAGGATAACGCAGTATTTT	CASSIRTSGRITQYF
TRBJ2-3	few	TRBV29-1	TRBD1	12	TGCAGCGTTGGACAGGGGGCAGATACGCAGTATTTT	CSVGQGADTQYF
TRBJ2-7	few	TRBV10-2	NA	12	TGCGCCAGCAGTCGAAGCTCCTACGAGCAGTACTTC	CASSRSSYEQYF
TRBJ2-7	NA	TRBV19	TRBD1	14	TGTGCCAGTAGTATAGAGGACAGGAGCTACGAGCAGTACTTC	CASSIEDRSYEQYF
TRBJ1-3	NA	TRBV7-8	TRBD1	15	TGTGCCAGCAGCTGGGGACAGGGCTCTGGAAACACCATATATTTT	CASSWGQGSGNTIYF
TRBJ2-1	NA	TRBV5-1	NA	15	TGCGCCAGCAGCTTGAACCGGCCTTCCTACAATGAGCAGTTCTTC	CASSLNRPSYNEQFF
TRBJ2-7	NA	TRBV25-1	TRBD1	13	TGTGCCAGCAGTGAAGCTAGGGACAGTGAGCAGTACTTC	CASSEARDSEQYF
TRBJ1-5	few	TRBV30	NA	13	TGTGCCTGGAGTGGGCGAGGTAATCAGCCCCAGCATTTT	CAWSGRGNQPQHF
TRBJ2-7	NA	TRBV30	TRBD1	13	TGTGCCTGGAGTGGGACAGGGTCTTACGAGCAGTACTTC	CAWSGTGSYEQYF
TRBJ2-3	few	TRBV19	NA	17	TGTGCCAGTAGTATGCCGAGACGGCGGGGTTCCACAGATACGCAGTATTTT	CASSMPRRRGSTDTQYF
TRBJ2-2	few	TRBV5-6	TRBD2	17	TGTGCCAGCAGCTTCCGACTAGCGGAGATGAACACCGGGGAGCTGTTTTTT	CASSFRLAEMNTGELFF
TRBJ2-7	NA	TRBV7-2	TRBD1	15	TGTGCCAGCAGCCCGGACAGGACGATAATCTACGAGCAGTACTTC	CASSPDRTIIYEQYF
TRBJ1-5	NA	TRBV10-3	NA	14	TGTGCCATCAGTGACAGGGGATCGAAACAGCCCCAGCATTTT	CAISDRGSKQPQHF
TRBJ2-1	NA	TRBV7-2	TRBD2	16	TGTGCCAGCAGCCTGACTAGCGGGAGGGCCTACAATGAGCAGTTCTTC	CASSLTSGRAYNEQFF
TRBJ2-1	once	TRBV19	NA	14	TGTGCCAGTAGTATCCTAGCCGCATACAATGAGCAGTTCTTC	CASSILAAYNEQFF
TRBJ2-6	few	TRBV28	NA	14	TGTGCCACCCCGGCTCTCTCTGGGGCCAACGTCCTGACTTTC	CATPALSGANVLTF
TRBJ2-7	NA	TRBV9	NA	15	TGTGCCAGCAGTTTGGGAGAGGGCCGAATAGACGAGCAGTACTTC	CASSLGEGRIDEQYF
TRBJ2-1	NA	TRBV20-1	NA	8	TGCAGTGCTGGGGGGCAGTTCTTC	CSAGGQFF
TRBJ2-7	once	TRBV18	TRBD1	15	TGTGCCAGCTCACTCGGGACAGGGGGCTCTTGGGAGCAGTACTTC	CASSLGTGGSWEQYF
TRBJ2-1	few	TRBV2	NA	15	TGTGCCAGCGACAGACGGGCGGGACGCGACAATGAGCAGTTCTTC	CASDRRAGRDNEQFF
TRBJ1-1	few	TRBV19	NA	13	TGTGCCAGTAGTGTCACATCGGGCACTGAAGCTTTCTTT	CASSVTSGTEAFF
TRBJ1-5	NA	TRBV30	NA	15	TGTGCCTGGAGTGTACGGGAACAGATCAATCAGCCCCAGCATTTT	CAWSVREQINQPQHF
TRBJ2-1	NA	TRBV10-3	TRBD1	15	TGTGCCATCAGTGACTCGGACAGGGAGTACAATGAGCAGTTCTTC	CAISDSDREYNEQFF
TRBJ2-5	NA	TRBV28	NA	15	TGTGCCAGCAGTTTAATAACAAGCTACCAAGAGACCCAGTACTTC	CASSLITSYQETQYF
TRBJ2-1	NA	TRBV4-3	NA	16	TGCGCCAGCAGCCAAGATGCAGCGAGGAATAGCAATGAGCAGTTCTTC	CASSQDAARNSNEQFF
TRBJ2-7	NA	TRBV27	NA	11	TGTGCCAGCAGTTTTCGAGGGGAGCAGTACTTC	CASSFRGEQYF